These 28 T cell receptor beta chains were all obtained from the same sample, sequenced in a study of circulating CD8 cells and anti-PD-1 response in melanoma. TCR libraries were prepared from about 16 ng of total RNA with the QIAseq Immune Repertoire TCR panel. TCRdb reprocessed the reads with MiXCR, giving one entry per CDR3 protein. The repertoire holds about 920 distinct CDR3 sequences, around 6.1% seen once, with roughly 15% in the top ten. Live CD3+CD8+TCRalphabeta+ cells were sorted into four subsets by PD-1 and/or TIGIT. The sample was CD8+ T cells from PBMCs, taken at baseline or after one month of anti-PD-1 therapy (not recorded which). These receptors came from a human donor with melanoma.

By proportion, this clonotype is medium-sized (0.01 to 0.1%). The chain combines TRBV19 with TRBJ1-3; D possibly corresponds to TRBD1 (5 bases). The CDR3 extends over 15 amino acids. CDR1 is LNHDA and CDR2 is SQIVND in the germline V gene (reference sequence). Trimming took off 5 bases at V and 2 bases at J, with 13 bases between the two ends. The CDR3 nucleotides are TGTGCCAGTAGTCCGACTGACAGCGCTGGAAACACCATATATTTT. This codes for CASSPTDSAGNTIYF.

By frequency in the sample, this clonotype is large (0.1 to 1%). The CDR3 spells CATSDGTVQGYEQYF. In DNA, the CDR3 is TGTGCCACCAGTGATGGGACAGTACAGGGGTACGAGCAGTACTTC. The chain couples TRBV24-1 to TRBJ2-7; 7 bases are a match to TRBD1. Per the germline V gene, CDR1 is KGHDR and CDR2 is SFDVKD. This CDR3 contains 15 residues. Trimming at V came to 3 bases and at J to 4 bases, leaving 8 bases not matched to a gene.

By share, this clonotype ranks as large. The rearrangement uses TRBV19 and TRBJ2-7; D is ambiguous. In germline, CDR1 is LNHDA, CDR2 SQIVND (reference sequence). This CDR3 is built from 14 residues. With 4 bases removed from V and 2 bases from J, the gap between germline ends came to 12 bases. The CDR3 DNA sequence: TGTGCCAGTAGTAACCGACTGGGTCCCTACGAGCAGTACTTC. As protein: CASSNRLGPYEQYF.

This clonotype is termed medium-sized (0.01 to 0.1%). The V gene is TRBV10-3, the J gene TRBJ1-1; perhaps TRBD1 as D (6 bases). Trimming removed 2 bases from V and 1 base from J, with 14 bases in between. The germline CDR1 and CDR2 sequences are ENHRY and SYGVKD. This CDR3 spans 16 amino acids. The CDR3 loop is CAISEPGAGANTEAFF. The CDR3 nucleotides read TGTGCCATCAGTGAGCCAGGGGCCGGGGCGAACACTGAAGCTTTCTTT.

Relative to its sample, this clonotype is large (0.1 to 1%). The V gene is TRBV9, the J gene TRBJ2-1; D possibly corresponds to TRBD2 (6 bases). Germline V gene sequence: CDR1 SGDLS, CDR2 YYNGEE. Trimming shortened V by 4 bases and J by 6 bases, and 11 bases separated the two germline ends. The CDR3 extends over 13 amino acids. The CDR3 protein is CASSNGRANEQFF. DNA of the CDR3: TGTGCCAGCAGCAACGGGAGAGCCAATGAGCAGTTCTTC.

Turning to this clonotype: A much bigger clone sits one base away, suggesting this may be a read error. The chain is built from TRBV28 and TRBJ2-7; D possibly corresponds to TRBD2 (6 bases). The CDR3 totals 16 residues. The V and J ends lost 6 bases and 2 bases respectively, with 20 bases between them. Looked up from germline, CDR1 is MDHEN and CDR2 is SYDVKM. CDR3 loop: CASSTGSTSRTYEQYF. CDR3 DNA: TGTGCCAGCAGCACCGGGAGCACCTCTAGGACCTACGAGCAGTACTTC.

By share of the sample, this clonotype is medium-sized (0.01 to 0.1%). V and J are TRBV9 and TRBJ2-5, with 7 bases matching TRBD1. V lost 4 bases and J lost 2; bases outside the gene matches: 8. The CDR3 has 15 amino acids. From germline, CDR1 is SGDLS and CDR2 YYNGEE. CDR3: CASSSWGQPQETQYF. The CDR3, as DNA: TGTGCCAGCAGCTCGTGGGGACAGCCACAAGAGACCCAGTACTTC.

This clonotype is large by share. The chain carries TRBV4-3 and TRBJ2-5; D gene unclear. Germline loops: CDR1 LGHNA, CDR2 YSLEER. The CDR3 is 15 amino acids. V dropped 0 bases and J dropped 5 bases, with 13 bases sitting between them. The CDR3 reads CASSQDPVPHETQYF. The DNA for the CDR3 is TGCGCCAGCAGCCAAGATCCAGTACCACACGAGACCCAGTACTTC.

By proportion, this clonotype is medium-sized. This chain links TRBV9 with TRBJ2-3; D possibly uses TRBD1 or TRBD2 (5 bases each). This CDR3 has 16 amino acids. Trimming took 4 bases from V and 0 from J, leaving 15 bases between them. The germline V gene has CDR1 SGDLS and CDR2 YYNGEE. The CDR3 nucleotides are TGTGCCAGCAGCCCGAGGGGAGCGACAAGCACAGATACGCAGTATTTT. This sequence encodes CASSPRGATSTDTQYF.

The sample holds a few counts of this clonotype. The junction and the germline gene differ at one end; a read error may be behind it. This chain joins TRBV7-2 and TRBJ2-1; D not resolved. Germline V gene data show CDR1 as SGHTA and CDR2 as FQGNSA. The CDR3 is 15 residues long. Here the CDR3 reads CASSFDISSYNGQFF. As DNA, the CDR3 is TGTGCCAGCAGCTTCGACATAAGCTCCTACAATGGGCAGTTCTTC.

The V call is TRBV12-3 or TRBV12-4, the J call TRBJ2-2; the D is unclear. The CDR3 has 12 residues. Trimming took off 3 bases at V and 7 bases at J, with 6 bases between the two ends. The CDR3 DNA follows: TGTGCCAGCAGTTTTCGTGTCGGGGAGCTGTTTTTT. It is translated as CASSFRVGELFF.

This clonotype is large within its sample. This chain connects TRBV11-2 to TRBJ1-1; tentative D call: TRBD1 (6 bases). CDR1 is SGHAT, CDR2 FQNNGV, per germline. This CDR3 spans 16 amino acids. Trimming stripped 2 bases from V and 1 base from J, with 14 bases between. CDR3 in amino acids: CASSLNRAEANTEAFF. The CDR3 region has the DNA TGTGCCAGCAGCTTAAACAGGGCAGAGGCGAACACTGAAGCTTTCTTT.

In its sample, this clonotype is large (0.1 to 1%). This chain joins TRBV19 and TRBJ2-3, with 9 bases that match TRBD1. Germline V CDR1 and CDR2: LNHDA, SQIVND (reference sequence). V trimming: 3 bases; J trimming: 3 bases; junction bases outside the gene matches: 4. This CDR3 has 15 amino acids. The CDR3 DNA reads TGTGCCAGTAGTATCGGACAGGGGTGGACAGATACGCAGTATTTT. Residues: CASSIGQGWTDTQYF.

The chain has TRBV20-1 and TRBJ2-7; possibly TRBD2 for D (5 bases). V shed 3 bases and J shed 5 bases, with 8 bases lying between them. Germline V lookup: CDR1 DFQATT, CDR2 SNEGSKA (reference sequence). The CDR3 has 11 amino acids. The CDR3 sequence: CSARRVNEQYF. The CDR3 region has the DNA TGCAGTGCTAGGAGGGTTAACGAGCAGTACTTC.

The chain joins TRBV28 to TRBJ2-3; D is undetermined. V was cut by 6 bases and J by 1 base, with 11 bases left in between. CDR3 length: 14 amino acids. In germline, CDR1 is MDHEN, CDR2 SYDVKM. For the CDR3, the DNA is TGTGCCAGCAGCTCTAGTTGGGGCACAGATACGCAGTATTTT. Encoded protein: CASSSSWGTDTQYF.

This clonotype was counted a few times. One junction end does not reproduce the germline sequence, and a read error may be involved. The chain joins TRBV30 to TRBJ2-7, with 7 bases aligning to TRBD2. The CDR3 is made up of 12 amino acids. The germline gives CDR1 GTSNPN, CDR2 SVGIG (reference sequence). CDR3 protein: CAGSSGPYEQYF. DNA for the CDR3: TGTGCCGGATCTAGCGGCCCCTACGAACAGTACTTC.

This clonotype is judged large (0.1 to 1%). The chain couples TRBV28 to TRBJ2-7; 8 nucleotides agree with TRBD1. V gave up 3 bases and J gave up 2 bases; unmatched junction bases: 6. The CDR3 covers 15 residues. Germline V lookup: CDR1 MDHEN, CDR2 SYDVKM. DNA of the CDR3: TGTGCCAGCAGTTTGGGACAGGAGCATCCCTACGAGCAGTACTTC. Translation gives CASSLGQEHPYEQYF.

The chain joins TRBV30 to TRBJ2-6, with D possibly being TRBD1 (6 bases). Germline V CDR1 and CDR2: GTSNPN, SVGIG (reference sequence). V was cut by 0 bases and J by 2 bases, with 20 bases left in between. The CDR3 covers 19 residues. The CDR3 loop is CAWSVKGVRGPPGANVLTF. For the CDR3, the DNA is TGTGCCTGGAGTGTAAAGGGTGTCAGGGGACCACCTGGGGCCAACGTCCTGACTTTC. Looking up the rest from reference TRBV30 and TRBJ2-6 gives the full variable domain: SQTIHQWPATLVQPVGSPLSLECTVEGTSNPNLYWYRQAAGRGLQLLFYSVGIGQISSEVPQNLSASRPQDRQFILSSKKLLLSDSGFYLCAWSVKGVRGPPGANVLTFGAGSRLTVL.

This clonotype was seen a few times. The CDR3 does not end in the conserved phenylalanine or tryptophan, so this is likely a read error. The chain uses TRBV7-2 and TRBJ2-3; 7 bases align to TRBD2. This CDR3 is 15 amino acids long. Germline V gene data show CDR1 as SGHTA and CDR2 as FQGNSA. Trimming took 5 bases from V and 6 from J; bases not matched to a gene: 11. CDR3 in DNA: TGTGCCAGCAGCCGCAGCGGGGCTAGTCCGGATACGCAGTATCTT. Translating gives CASSRSGASPDTQYL.

This clonotype ranks as medium-sized (0.01 to 0.1%). V is TRBV12-3 or TRBV12-4 and J is TRBJ2-5; 10 positions match TRBD1. Trimming removed 7 bases from V and 5 bases from J; junction bases left unmatched: 7. The CDR3 runs to 14 residues. In DNA form, the CDR3 reads TGTGCCAGCACTAGAGACAGGGGGCACGAGACCCAGTACTTC. Protein sequence: CASTRDRGHETQYF.

Regarding this clonotype: A much larger clonotype is one base distant, so this may be a read error. The chain is built from TRBV6-5 and TRBJ2-7; TRBD1 might be the D (5 bases). CDR3 length: 15 amino acids. Trimming cost V 1 base and J 3 bases, with 13 bases left between them. Germline assignment: CDR1 MNHEY and CDR2 SVGAGI. The CDR3 coding sequence is TGTGCCAGCAGTTACTTGAATCAGGACAACTACGAGCAGTACTTC. Translating it yields CASSYLNQDNYEQYF.

By share, this clonotype counts as large. The genes are TRBV19 and TRBJ2-7, with 8 bases lining up with TRBD1. The V and J ends lost 1 base and 6 bases, in that order; junction bases with no gene match: 5. The V gene's germline CDR1 is LNHDA and CDR2 SQIVND (reference sequence). CDR3 size: 14 residues. The CDR3 coding sequence is TGTGCCAGTAGTATAGTTCAGGGGGCAAGCGAGCAGTACTTC. Translating it yields CASSIVQGASEQYF.

In its sample, this clonotype is large. The chain employs TRBV28 and TRBJ2-5, with D hard to call. The germline V gene has CDR1 MDHEN and CDR2 SYDVKM. The CDR3 loop spans 14 amino acids. V was shortened by 3 bases and J by 0 bases, with 8 bases between the two germline ends. CDR3 region: CASSFITYQETQYF. The DNA for the CDR3 is TGTGCCAGCAGTTTCATTACATACCAAGAGACCCAGTACTTC.

This clonotype is judged medium-sized (0.01 to 0.1%). The V call is TRBV2, the J call TRBJ2-7; TRBD2 might be the D (6 bases). The germline gives CDR1 SNHLY, CDR2 FYNNEI. The CDR3 contains 11 residues. Trimming shortened V by 8 bases and J by 4 bases, and 9 bases separated the two germline ends. The CDR3, as DNA: TGTGCCAGCCTGGGGGGATACGAGCAGTACTTC. This sequence encodes CASLGGYEQYF.

This clonotype ranks as medium-sized. The V gene is TRBV28, the J gene TRBJ2-1; D is ambiguous. The length of the CDR3 is 14 residues. The germline V and J ends were trimmed by 6 bases and 8 bases, with 17 bases remaining between them. Germline loops: CDR1 MDHEN, CDR2 SYDVKM. The CDR3 region has the DNA TGTGCCAGCAGCCTTCGACAATCACGGGATGAGCAGTTCTTC. This gives the protein CASSLRQSRDEQFF.

The chain joins TRBV28 to TRBJ1-5; 8 nucleotides align to TRBD1. CDR3 size: 15 residues. Germline loops: CDR1 MDHEN, CDR2 SYDVKM. V lost 6 bases, J lost 2 bases, and 6 bases stayed unmatched. The CDR3 DNA reads TGTGCCAGCAGCATACTACAGGGGGGCAATCAGCCCCAGCATTTT. This encodes CASSILQGGNQPQHF.

Judged by abundance, this clonotype is large. V and J are TRBV5-1 and TRBJ1-5; D ambiguous. V was trimmed by 0 bases and J by 5 bases, leaving 6 bases between them. From germline, CDR1 is SGHRS and CDR2 YFSETQ. The CDR3 runs 13 residues. In nucleotides, the CDR3 is TGCGCCAGCAGCTTGGCCGGGGATCAGCCCCAGCATTTT. It yields the protein CASSLAGDQPQHF.

The chain combines TRBV19 with TRBJ2-4; D unclear. The V end was cut by 10 bases, the J end by 12 bases, with 25 bases between. CDR1 and CDR2 from the germline V gene are LNHDA and SQIVND (reference sequence). CDR3 size: 14 residues. CDR3 DNA: TGTGCCACCCCTCCCTCCCCTTTCAAAACCACTCAGTACTTC. It yields the protein CATPPSPFKTTQYF.